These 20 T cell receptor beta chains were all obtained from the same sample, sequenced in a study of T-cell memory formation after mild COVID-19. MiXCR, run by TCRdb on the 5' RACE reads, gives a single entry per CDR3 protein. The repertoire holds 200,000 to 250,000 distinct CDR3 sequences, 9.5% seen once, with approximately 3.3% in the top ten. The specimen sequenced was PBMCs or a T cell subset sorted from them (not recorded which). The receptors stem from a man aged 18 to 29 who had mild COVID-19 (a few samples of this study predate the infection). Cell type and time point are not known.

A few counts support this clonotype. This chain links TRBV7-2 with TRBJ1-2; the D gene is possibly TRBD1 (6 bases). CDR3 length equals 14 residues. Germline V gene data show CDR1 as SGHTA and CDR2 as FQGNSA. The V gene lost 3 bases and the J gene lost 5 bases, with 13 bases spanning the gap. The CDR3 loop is CASSFSRGGYGYTF. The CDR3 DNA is TGTGCCAGCAGCTTTTCCAGGGGCGGATATGGCTACACCTTC. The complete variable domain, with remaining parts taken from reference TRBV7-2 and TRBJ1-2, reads GAGVSQSPSNKVTEKGKDVELRCDPISGHTALYWYRQSLGQGLEFLIYFQGNSAPDKSGLPSDRFSAERTGGSVSTLTIQRTQQEDSAVYLCASSFSRGGYGYTFGSGTRLTVV.

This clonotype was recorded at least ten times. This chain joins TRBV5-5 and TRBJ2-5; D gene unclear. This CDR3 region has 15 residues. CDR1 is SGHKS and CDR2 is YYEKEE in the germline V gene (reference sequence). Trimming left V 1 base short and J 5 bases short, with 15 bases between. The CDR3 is CASSLWPRSIETQYF. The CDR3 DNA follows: TGTGCCAGCAGCTTGTGGCCTAGAAGTATCGAGACCCAGTACTTC.

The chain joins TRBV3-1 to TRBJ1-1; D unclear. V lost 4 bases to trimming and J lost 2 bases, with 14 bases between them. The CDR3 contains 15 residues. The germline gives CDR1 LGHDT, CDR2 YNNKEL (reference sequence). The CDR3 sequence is CASSPAFEGNTEAFF. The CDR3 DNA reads TGTGCCAGCAGCCCAGCTTTTGAGGGCAACACTGAAGCTTTCTTT.

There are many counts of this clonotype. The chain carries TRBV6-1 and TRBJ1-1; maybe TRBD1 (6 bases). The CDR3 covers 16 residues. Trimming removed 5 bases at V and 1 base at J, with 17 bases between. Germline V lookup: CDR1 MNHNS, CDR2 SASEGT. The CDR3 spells CASSPLGGRGNTEAFF. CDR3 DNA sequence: TGTGCCAGCAGTCCGTTGGGGGGGCGAGGGAACACTGAAGCTTTCTTT.

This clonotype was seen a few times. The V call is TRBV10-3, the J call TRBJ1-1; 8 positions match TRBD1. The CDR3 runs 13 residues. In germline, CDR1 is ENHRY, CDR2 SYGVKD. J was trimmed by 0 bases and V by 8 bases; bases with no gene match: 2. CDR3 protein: CAIADRVNTEAFF. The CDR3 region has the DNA TGTGCCATCGCGGACAGGGTGAACACTGAAGCTTTCTTT.

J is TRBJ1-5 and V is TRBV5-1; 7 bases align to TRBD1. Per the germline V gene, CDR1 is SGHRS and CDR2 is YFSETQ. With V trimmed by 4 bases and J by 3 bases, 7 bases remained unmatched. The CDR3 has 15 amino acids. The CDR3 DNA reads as TGCGCCAGCAGCCCGGGGGACAGCATCAATCAGCCCCAGCATTTT. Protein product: CASSPGDSINQPQHF.

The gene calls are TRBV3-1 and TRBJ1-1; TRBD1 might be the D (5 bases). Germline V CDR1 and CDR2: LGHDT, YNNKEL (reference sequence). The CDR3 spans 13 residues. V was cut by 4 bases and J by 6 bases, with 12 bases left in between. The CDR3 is CASSPLWGSEAFF. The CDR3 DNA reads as TGTGCCAGCAGCCCCCTTTGGGGCTCTGAAGCTTTCTTT.

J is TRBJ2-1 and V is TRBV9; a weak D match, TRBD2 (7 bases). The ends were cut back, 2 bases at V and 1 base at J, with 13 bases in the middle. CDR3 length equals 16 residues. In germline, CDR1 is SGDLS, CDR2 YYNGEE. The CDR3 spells CASSVGGAVSYNEQFF. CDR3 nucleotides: TGTGCCAGCAGCGTGGGGGGGGCCGTTTCCTACAATGAGCAGTTCTTC.

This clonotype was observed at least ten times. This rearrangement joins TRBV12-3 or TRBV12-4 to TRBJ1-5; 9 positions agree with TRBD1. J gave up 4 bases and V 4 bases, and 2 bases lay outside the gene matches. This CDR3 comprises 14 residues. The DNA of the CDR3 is TGTGCCAGCAGTTCGGGACAGGGAAATCAGCCCCAGCATTTT. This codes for CASSSGQGNQPQHF.

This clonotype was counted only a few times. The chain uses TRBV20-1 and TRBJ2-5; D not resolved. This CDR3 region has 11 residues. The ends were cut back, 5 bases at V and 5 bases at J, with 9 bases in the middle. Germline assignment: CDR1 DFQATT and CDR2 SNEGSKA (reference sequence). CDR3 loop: CSAYIRETQYF. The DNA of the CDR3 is TGCAGTGCTTACATTAGGGAGACCCAGTACTTC.

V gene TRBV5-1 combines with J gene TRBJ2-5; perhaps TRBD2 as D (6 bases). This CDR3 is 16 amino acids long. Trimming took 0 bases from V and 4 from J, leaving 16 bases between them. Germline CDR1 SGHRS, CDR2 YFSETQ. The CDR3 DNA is TGCGCCAGCAGCTTGGTCTCTGGGCGGGGTCTAGAGACCCAGTACTTC. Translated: CASSLVSGRGLETQYF.

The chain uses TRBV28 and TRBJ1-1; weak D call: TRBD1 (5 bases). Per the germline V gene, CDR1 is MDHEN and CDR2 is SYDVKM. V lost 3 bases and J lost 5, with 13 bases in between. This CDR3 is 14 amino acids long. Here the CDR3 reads CASSFGRGGTEAFF. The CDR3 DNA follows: TGTGCCAGCAGTTTCGGGCGGGGGGGGACTGAAGCTTTCTTT.

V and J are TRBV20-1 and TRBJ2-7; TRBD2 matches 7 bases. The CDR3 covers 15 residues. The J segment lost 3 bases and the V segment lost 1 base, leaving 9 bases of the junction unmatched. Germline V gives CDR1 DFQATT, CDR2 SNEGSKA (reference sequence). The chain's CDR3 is CSARVPATSFYEQYF. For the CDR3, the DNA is TGCAGTGCTAGAGTCCCTGCGACTAGCTTCTACGAGCAGTACTTC.

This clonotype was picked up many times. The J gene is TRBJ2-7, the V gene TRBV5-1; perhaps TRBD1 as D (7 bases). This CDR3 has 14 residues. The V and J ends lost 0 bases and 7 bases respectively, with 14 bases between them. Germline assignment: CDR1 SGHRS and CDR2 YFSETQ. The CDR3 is CASSLAGGTMEQYF. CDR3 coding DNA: TGCGCCAGCAGCTTGGCAGGGGGGACGATGGAGCAGTACTTC.

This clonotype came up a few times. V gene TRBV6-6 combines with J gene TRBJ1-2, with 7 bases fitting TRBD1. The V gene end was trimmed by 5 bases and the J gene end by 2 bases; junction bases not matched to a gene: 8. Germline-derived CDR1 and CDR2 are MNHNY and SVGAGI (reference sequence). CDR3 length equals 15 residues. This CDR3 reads CASSPHDRANYGYTF. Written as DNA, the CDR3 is TGTGCCAGCAGTCCACACGACAGGGCCAACTATGGCTACACCTTC.

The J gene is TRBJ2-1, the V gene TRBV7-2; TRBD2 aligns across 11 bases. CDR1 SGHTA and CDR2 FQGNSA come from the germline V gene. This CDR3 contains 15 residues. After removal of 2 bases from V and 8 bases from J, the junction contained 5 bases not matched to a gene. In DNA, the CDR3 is TGTGCCAGCAGCTTATTTCTAGCGGGGGGAGATGAGCAGTTCTTC. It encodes CASSLFLAGGDEQFF.

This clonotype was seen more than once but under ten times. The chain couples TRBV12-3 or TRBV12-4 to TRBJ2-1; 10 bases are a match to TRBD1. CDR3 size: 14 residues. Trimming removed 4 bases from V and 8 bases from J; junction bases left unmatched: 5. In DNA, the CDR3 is TGTGCCAGCAGTTGGCGACAGGGGGCCTATGAGCAGTTCTTC. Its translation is CASSWRQGAYEQFF.

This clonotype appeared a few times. The CDR3 DNA reads TGTGCCACCAGTGTTGGACCGTCTGCGCAGTTCTTC. Protein: CATSVGPSAQFF. The chain employs TRBV24-1 and TRBJ2-1; no clear D. CDR1 is KGHDR, CDR2 SFDVKD, per germline. Trimming removed 5 bases from V and 12 bases from J, with 13 bases in between. The CDR3 runs 12 residues.

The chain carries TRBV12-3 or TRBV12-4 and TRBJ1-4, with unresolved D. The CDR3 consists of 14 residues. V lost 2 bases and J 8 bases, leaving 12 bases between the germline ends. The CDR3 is CASSLSVSQEKLFF. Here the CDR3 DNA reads TGTGCCAGCAGTTTATCGGTTAGCCAGGAAAAACTGTTTTTT.

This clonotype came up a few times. CDR3 coding DNA: TGTGCCAGCAGTTACGGCGGGGTCGCGAACACCGGGGAGCTGTTTTTT. It yields the protein CASSYGGVANTGELFF. The chain uses TRBV6-2 or TRBV6-3 and TRBJ2-2, with D maybe TRBD2 (6 bases). The CDR3 is 16 amino acids. Trimming pared 2 bases from V and 0 bases from J, leaving 10 bases between. CDR1 MNHEY and CDR2 SVGEGT come from the germline V gene.